Listed below are T cell receptor beta chains from one sample, sequenced in a study of blood T cell repertoires in COVID-19. Method: immunoSEQ multiplex PCR; TCRdb's copy keeps in-frame clones and lacks some. Among 140,000 or so clones listed, about 80% were seen once. Sequencing used peripheral blood. Source of these receptors: a man aged 50-60 years with acute or convalescent COVID-19. CDR3s include the opening cysteine and the closing phenylalanine or tryptophan. D genes are given only for firm matches. Expanded clones get a size class; other rows say once, few or many, or leave the size out.

j_call v_call d_call clone_size cdr3_nt cdr3_aa
TRBJ1-2 TRBV5-1 TRBD1 . TGCGCCAGCAGCCTACTTATGGGGACAGGGAATCAACATGGCTACACCTTC CASSLLMGTGNQHGYTF
TRBJ1-5 TRBV5-6 . . TGTGCCAGCAGCTTGTTTGTGGAGTCCAATCAGCCCCAGCATTTT CASSLFVESNQPQHF
TRBJ2-3 TRBV7-8 TRBD1 . TGTGCCAGCAGCCGTGGGACGGCGGACAGGAATACGCAGTATTTT CASSRGTADRNTQYF
TRBJ2-5 TRBV7-6 TRBD2 . TGTGCCAGCAGCTTAGGAGGACTAGCGGGTAAAGAGACCCAGTACTTC CASSLGGLAGKETQYF
TRBJ2-1 TRBV29-1 TRBD1 . TGCAGCGTTGAAACCGGGACAGGCTCCTACAATGAGCAGTTCTTC CSVETGTGSYNEQFF
TRBJ1-3 TRBV4-1 TRBD1 once TGCGCCAGCAGCCAGTCCGGGACAGGAGGAGGTTCTGGAAACACCATATATTTT CASSQSGTGGGSGNTIYF
TRBJ1-1 TRBV28 . . TGTGCCAGCAGTCCCCCTCGTATGGCATCCGGGACTGAAGCTTTCTTT CASSPPRMASGTEAFF
TRBJ2-1 TRBV3-1/TRBV3-2 TRBD2 . TGTGCCAGCAGCCGAAGCGGGGGGGCCTCCGGCAATGAGCAGTTCTTC CASSRSGGASGNEQFF
TRBJ1-2 TRBV28 . . TGTGCCAGCAGTCCCGGTGTCACCAGGGGCGCTAACTATGGCTACACCTTC CASSPGVTRGANYGYTF
TRBJ1-4 TRBV5-1 TRBD1 . TGCGCCAGCAGCTTAGGGGGACAGGTGAATGAAAAACTGTTTTTT CASSLGGQVNEKLFF
TRBJ2-3 TRBV5-1 TRBD1 . TGCGCCAGCAGCTTAGGCATACAGGGGGCCCCAGATACGCAGTATTTT CASSLGIQGAPDTQYF
TRBJ2-5 TRBV30 . . TGTGCCTGGAGTCCCCAGGGTCTAGAGACCCAGTACTTC CAWSPQGLETQYF
TRBJ1-5 TRBV6-5 . . TGTGCCAGCAGTTACTCGGGGGCTAGCAATCAGCCCCAGCATTTT CASSYSGASNQPQHF
TRBJ1-2 TRBV2 . once TGTGCCAGCACCAGGATGTCTAACTATGGCTACACCTTC CASTRMSNYGYTF
TRBJ1-4 TRBV7-2 . . TGTGCCAGCAGCACCTCGCTCGTGACTGCAACTAATGAAAAACTGTTTTTT CASSTSLVTATNEKLFF
TRBJ1-4 TRBV11-2 . few TGTGCCAGCAGCCACGACAGCGAAAAACTGTTTTTT CASSHDSEKLFF
TRBJ1-1 TRBV29-1 . . TGCAGCGTTTACTACTGGACGGGAAACACTGAAGCTTTCTTT CSVYYWTGNTEAFF
TRBJ2-7 TRBV7-2 TRBD2 . TGTGCCACCCAACCCGCTAGCGGACTTTACGAGCAGTACTTC CATQPASGLYEQYF
TRBJ2-7 TRBV3-1/TRBV3-2 TRBD1 . TGTGCCAGCAGCCAAGAAGGGACAGGGGGTAGAGAGCAGTACTTC CASSQEGTGGREQYF
TRBJ2-2 TRBV6-5 . . TGTGCCAGCAGGAATACAGGGACCGGGGAGCTGTTTTTT CASRNTGTGELFF
TRBJ1-5 TRBV2 . . TGTGCCAGCAACACCCCGGGGGGACAGCCCCAGCATTTT CASNTPGGQPQHF
TRBJ2-2 TRBV30 TRBD1 . TGTGCCTGGAGTCCTTTGACAGGGAGACTTTGGTCCGGGGAGCTGTTTTTT CAWSPLTGRLWSGELFF
TRBJ1-2 TRBV5-1 TRBD1 . TGCGCCAGCAGCTTCGGACAGGGGCTGAACTATGGCTACACCTTC CASSFGQGLNYGYTF
TRBJ1-2 TRBV3-1/TRBV3-2 TRBD1 . TGTGCCAGCAGCGGGGTGGGACAGGGCCGCGGCTACACCTTC CASSGVGQGRGYTF
TRBJ2-7 TRBV14 . . TGTGCCAGCAGCCCCGCGACAGGGAGGAATTGGGACGAGCAGTACTTC CASSPATGRNWDEQYF
TRBJ2-7 TRBV7-6 TRBD1 . TGTGCCAGCGAAGTCGGGACAGGGAGGGGCGAGCAGTACTTC CASEVGTGRGEQYF
TRBJ2-1 TRBV12-5 TRBD1 . TGTGCTAGTGGTTGGGGACAGGGCCCTTACAATGAGCAGTTCTTC CASGWGQGPYNEQFF
TRBJ2-3 TRBV29-1 . few TGCAGCGGGGCTGGGGCAGGACGCACAGATACGCAGTATTTT CSGAGAGRTDTQYF
TRBJ1-1 TRBV5-1 TRBD1 . TGCGCCAGCAGCTGGGTGACAGGGGACACTGAAGCTTTCTTT CASSWVTGDTEAFF
TRBJ1-5 TRBV30 . . TGTGCCTGGAGTGTAGCAGGGGATCAGCCCCAGCATTTT CAWSVAGDQPQHF
TRBJ2-2 TRBV11-2 TRBD2 . TGTGCCAGCAGCCCAAGCGGGAGAAACACCGGGGAGCTGTTTTTT CASSPSGRNTGELFF
TRBJ1-6 TRBV5-5 . . TGTGCCAGCAGCGGCCCGGGACAAACTAATTCACCCCTCCACTTT CASSGPGQTNSPLHF
TRBJ1-6 TRBV6-1 . . TGTGCCAGCAGTGAAAGAGTGAGCCATCGGTCCTATAATTCACCCCTCCACTTT CASSERVSHRSYNSPLHF
TRBJ1-2 TRBV3-1/TRBV3-2 . few TGTGCCAGCAGCCAAGAGGCAGGGTCTAACTATGGCTACACCTTC CASSQEAGSNYGYTF
TRBJ1-5 TRBV23-1 . . TGCGCCAGCAGTCAATCGGCACAGGCTTACAATCAGCCCCAGCATTTT CASSQSAQAYNQPQHF